Listed below are T cell receptor beta chains from one sample, sequenced in a study of early T cells in non-severe SARS-CoV-2 infection. TCRdb processed the 5' RACE reads anew with MiXCR; each CDR3 protein has one entry. The profile shows 75,000 to 80,000 distinct CDR3 sequences, roughly a sixth of them singletons. The sample was whole blood. The receptor set was obtained from an adult who was a healthcare worker with PCR-confirmed SARS-CoV-2 infection or an uninfected control (not recorded which). Both conserved end residues are part of each CDR3. Fields, in order: D gene, J gene, clone size, V gene, CDR3 protein, CDR3 DNA. The D gene is left open where the match is weak. Some rows mark clone size as missing; the rest say once, few, many or name a class of expanded clone.

>-|TRBJ1-1|-|TRBV29-1
CSVTPGGPEAFF
TGCAGCGTAACGCCCGGGGGCCCTGAAGCTTTCTTT
>TRBD1|TRBJ2-7|-|TRBV27
CASSLMGQPYEQYF
TGTGCCAGCAGTTTAATGGGACAGCCTTACGAGCAGTACTTC
>-|TRBJ1-5|-|TRBV3-1
CASSQDPVLGDQPQHF
TGTGCCAGCAGCCAAGATCCGGTCCTCGGAGATCAGCCCCAGCATTTT
>-|TRBJ2-5|-|TRBV9
CASSVAAGETQYF
TGTGCCAGCAGCGTAGCAGCGGGAGAGACCCAGTACTTC
>TRBD1|TRBJ2-3|few|TRBV24-1
CATREGDRVTDTQYF
TGTGCCACCAGGGAGGGGGACAGGGTCACAGATACGCAGTATTTT
>-|TRBJ1-5|-|TRBV21-1
CASSKGQGNQPQHF
TGTGCCAGCAGCAAAGGACAGGGAAATCAGCCCCAGCATTTT
>-|TRBJ2-2|few|TRBV4-2
CASSQPGNTGELFF
TGTGCCAGCAGCCAGCCGGGGAACACCGGGGAGCTGTTTTTT
>-|TRBJ1-1|few|TRBV20-1
CSAKITEAFF
TGCAGTGCTAAAATCACTGAAGCTTTCTTT
>-|TRBJ2-5|few|TRBV28
CASSTPWGTQYF
TGTGCCAGCAGCACCCCTTGGGGGACCCAGTACTTC
>TRBD2|TRBJ2-1|few|TRBV7-2
CASIDIAGVSYNEQFF
TGTGCCAGCATCGATATAGCGGGAGTTTCCTACAATGAGCAGTTCTTC
>TRBD2|TRBJ2-5|-|TRBV3-1
CASSQDPVAGAQETQYF
TGTGCCAGCAGCCAAGATCCGGTGGCGGGAGCGCAAGAGACCCAGTACTTC
>TRBD1|TRBJ1-4|many|TRBV6-2/TRBV6-3
CASRNPRTGKDEKLFF
TGTGCCAGCAGGAATCCAAGGACAGGGAAGGACGAAAAACTGTTTTTT
>-|TRBJ1-2|few|TRBV29-1
CSVVGLGGIGYGYTF
TGCAGCGTTGTCGGGTTGGGGGGCATAGGCTATGGCTACACCTTC
>-|TRBJ2-7|few|TRBV19
CASSIGSSYEQYF
TGTGCCAGTAGTATCGGCAGCTCCTACGAGCAGTACTTC
>-|TRBJ1-2|-|TRBV4-1
CASSQSQANYGYTF
TGCGCCAGCAGCCAAAGCCAAGCTAACTATGGCTACACCTTC
>TRBD1|TRBJ2-7|-|TRBV7-9
CASTEATGYSYEQYF
TGTGCCAGCACCGAAGCGACAGGGTACTCCTACGAGCAGTACTTC
>-|TRBJ1-4|few|TRBV12-3/TRBV12-4
CASSLRQPEKLFF
TGTGCCAGCAGTTTAAGACAGCCTGAAAAACTGTTTTTT
>TRBD2|TRBJ2-7|few|TRBV9
CASSSGAGGPDEQYF
TGTGCCAGCAGCTCAGGTGCGGGAGGGCCCGACGAGCAGTACTTC
>-|TRBJ2-5|many|TRBV18
CASSPKKETQYF
TGTGCCAGCTCACCAAAGAAGGAGACCCAGTACTTC
>TRBD2|TRBJ2-1|few|TRBV6-5
CASSPLVLSGRSYNEQFF
TGTGCCAGCAGCCCTTTGGTACTCAGCGGGAGGTCTTACAATGAGCAGTTCTTC
>-|TRBJ2-1|few|TRBV7-2
CASSLLADEQFF
TGTGCCAGCAGCTTGTTAGCAGATGAGCAGTTCTTC
>-|TRBJ1-2|few|TRBV29-1
CSVDGFTNYGYTF
TGCAGCGTTGACGGGTTCACCAACTATGGCTACACCTTC
>-|TRBJ2-7|-|TRBV7-9
CASSLGKRKAYEQYF
TGTGCCAGCAGCTTAGGGAAAAGGAAAGCCTACGAGCAGTACTTC
>TRBD2|TRBJ2-3|-|TRBV19
CASSIVRAGGRGDTQYF
TGTGCCAGTAGTATAGTTAGAGCGGGAGGTCGGGGAGATACGCAGTATTTT
>TRBD2|TRBJ2-2|few|TRBV6-5
CASSYEWSGAGELFF
TGTGCCAGCAGTTACGAGTGGAGCGGGGCCGGGGAGCTGTTTTTT
>-|TRBJ2-2|-|TRBV28
CASSLLGQNTGELFF
TGTGCCAGCAGTTTATTGGGACAGAACACCGGGGAGCTGTTTTTT
>-|TRBJ2-5|-|TRBV6-2/TRBV6-3
CASSYHPRGAEGSQETQYF
TGTGCCAGCAGTTACCACCCCCGGGGAGCGGAGGGGAGCCAAGAGACCCAGTACTTC
>-|TRBJ1-1|-|TRBV3-1
CASSLNHGNTEAFF
TGTGCCAGCAGCCTAAACCACGGGAACACTGAAGCTTTCTTT
>-|TRBJ1-1|few|TRBV11-3
CASSLPAGAEAFF
TGTGCCAGCAGCCTACCCGCGGGAGCTGAAGCTTTCTTT
>-|TRBJ1-1|-|TRBV18
CASSPPLGLNTEAFF
TGTGCCAGCTCACCACCCCTAGGGCTGAACACTGAAGCTTTCTTT
>TRBD2|TRBJ2-5|many|TRBV5-1
CASSTGLAGPRGVETQYF
TGCGCCAGCAGCACCGGACTAGCGGGCCCTCGTGGGGTGGAGACCCAGTACTTC
>-|TRBJ2-5|-|TRBV7-8
CASSLFTSETQYF
TGTGCCAGCAGCTTATTTACGAGTGAGACCCAGTACTTC
>TRBD1|TRBJ1-4|many|TRBV18
CASSPGTGFEKLFF
TGTGCCAGCTCACCCGGGACAGGGTTTGAAAAACTGTTTTTT
>-|TRBJ2-7|many|TRBV6-5
CASSLADAYEQYF
TGTGCCAGCTCACTAGCCGATGCCTACGAGCAGTACTTC
>TRBD2|TRBJ2-1|-|TRBV4-1
CASSQTALAGVGLSGNEQFF
TGCGCCAGCAGCCAAACAGCACTAGCGGGAGTAGGGCTCTCGGGGAATGAGCAGTTCTTC
>TRBD2|TRBJ2-3|-|TRBV20-1
CSARDGLAGADTQYF
TGCAGTGCTAGGGACGGACTAGCGGGAGCAGATACGCAGTATTTT
>TRBD1|TRBJ2-3|few|TRBV5-1
CASSFTGGTDTQYF
TGCGCCAGCAGCTTCACAGGGGGTACAGATACGCAGTATTTT
>TRBD1|TRBJ2-7|-|TRBV12-3/TRBV12-4
CASSWDRAAYEQYF
TGTGCCAGCAGTTGGGACAGGGCCGCCTACGAGCAGTACTTC
>TRBD1|TRBJ2-4|-|TRBV4-2
CASSQRTGVQNIQYF
TGTGCCAGCAGCCAACGGACAGGGGTACAAAACATTCAGTACTTC
>-|TRBJ1-1|-|TRBV5-1
CASSLTGPWDTEAFF
TGCGCCAGCAGCTTAACCGGGCCCTGGGACACTGAAGCTTTCTTT
>-|TRBJ2-4|once|TRBV2
CASSELGVVGRNIQYF
TGTGCCAGCAGTGAACTGGGGGTCGTCGGTAGAAACATTCAGTACTTC
>-|TRBJ1-1|few|TRBV29-1
CSVRGQANTEAFF
TGCAGCGTGAGGGGCCAGGCGAACACTGAAGCTTTCTTT
>TRBD1|TRBJ1-5|few|TRBV19
CASSITGANQPQHF
TGTGCCAGTAGTATTACAGGGGCCAATCAGCCCCAGCATTTT
>TRBD1|TRBJ1-1|many|TRBV7-2
CASSLGTAKAFF
TGTGCCAGCAGCCTGGGGACAGCTAAAGCTTTCTTT
>TRBD2|TRBJ2-1|few|TRBV3-1
CASSQPPIGGVQFF
TGTGCCAGCAGCCAGCCACCCATCGGGGGGGTGCAGTTCTTC
>-|TRBJ1-4|-|TRBV7-9
CASSFRRQKNEKLFF
TGTGCCAGCAGCTTTAGAAGGCAGAAGAATGAAAAACTGTTTTTT